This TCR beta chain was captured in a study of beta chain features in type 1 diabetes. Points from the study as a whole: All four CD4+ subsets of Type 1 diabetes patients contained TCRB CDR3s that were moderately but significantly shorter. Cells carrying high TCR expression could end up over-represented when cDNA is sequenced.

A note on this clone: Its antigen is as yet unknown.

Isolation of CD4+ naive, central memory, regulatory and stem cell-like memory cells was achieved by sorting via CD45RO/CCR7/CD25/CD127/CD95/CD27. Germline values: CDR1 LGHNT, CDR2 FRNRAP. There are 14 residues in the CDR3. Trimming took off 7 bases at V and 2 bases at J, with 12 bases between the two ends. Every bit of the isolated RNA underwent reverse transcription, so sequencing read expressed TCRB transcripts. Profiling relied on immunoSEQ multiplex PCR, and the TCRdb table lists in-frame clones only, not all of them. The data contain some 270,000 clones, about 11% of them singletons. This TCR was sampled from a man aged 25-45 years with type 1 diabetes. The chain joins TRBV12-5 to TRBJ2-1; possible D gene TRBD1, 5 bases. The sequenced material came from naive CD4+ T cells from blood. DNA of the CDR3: TGTGCTAGTGCCGTCGACAGCCCCTACAATGAGCAGTTCTTC. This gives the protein CASAVDSPYNEQFF.